A single sample is the source of the 25 T cell receptor beta chains below, sequenced in a study of OX40 agonist ivuxolimab in advanced cancers. TCRdb's table, derived via immunoSEQ multiplex PCR, lists solely in-frame clones and lacks some. Of about 40,000 clones listed, roughly four fifths are singletons. Sequenced here: CD4+ or CD8+ T cells sorted from blood, sampled in a trial of the OX40 agonist ivuxolimab. These receptors all come from an adult with an advanced solid tumor such as melanoma, head and neck, liver or kidney cancer.

This chain joins TRBV5-8 and TRBJ2-2, with TRBD1 identical over 10 bases. With V trimmed by 2 bases and J by 5 bases, 6 bases remained unmatched. In germline, CDR1 is SGHTS, CDR2 YDEGEE. This CDR3 is 16 amino acids long. The CDR3 loop is CASSLWGQGRTGELFF. The DNA of the CDR3 is TGTGCCAGCAGCTTATGGGGACAGGGGAGAACCGGGGAGCTGTTTTTT.

The J gene is TRBJ1-1, the V gene TRBV5-6; possible D gene TRBD1, 5 bases. Germline V CDR1 and CDR2: SGHDT, YYEEEE. The V end lost 4 bases, the J end lost 3 bases, and 16 bases lay between the germline ends. The CDR3 has 15 residues. The chain's CDR3 is CASSGTQRTDTEAFF. As DNA, the CDR3 is TGTGCCAGCAGCGGGACTCAACGCACGGACACTGAAGCTTTCTTT.

This rearrangement joins TRBV4-1 to TRBJ1-1; no reliable D call. The CDR3 covers 13 residues. Germline loops: CDR1 MGHRA, CDR2 YSYEKL. The V and J ends lost 1 base and 11 bases respectively, with 14 bases between them. The CDR3 nucleotides are TGCGCCAGCAGCCAAGCGTTGATGGTTGATGCTTTCTTT. This sequence encodes CASSQALMVDAFF.

This chain connects TRBV5-4 to TRBJ1-5; D gene ambiguous. V was shortened by 1 base and J by 1 base, with 12 bases between the two germline ends. CDR3 length: 16 amino acids. Germline V gene sequence: CDR1 SGHNT, CDR2 YYREEE (reference sequence). The CDR3 DNA follows: TGTGCCAGCAGCTTGTTCGAAGGCGGCAGCAATCAGCCCCAGCATTTT. Translated: CASSLFEGGSNQPQHF.

The chain recombines TRBV28 with TRBJ2-2, with 7 positions matching TRBD2. The CDR3 contains 14 residues. In germline, CDR1 is MDHEN, CDR2 SYDVKM. Trimming removed 7 bases from V and 1 base from J; junction bases left unmatched: 3. DNA for the CDR3: TGTGCCAGCATCGTAGCGGGGAACACCGGGGAGCTGTTTTTT. This codes for CASIVAGNTGELFF.

The chain recombines TRBV2 with TRBJ2-1; TRBD2 matches at 9 bases. Looked up from germline, CDR1 is SNHLY and CDR2 is FYNNEI. The CDR3 consists of 13 residues. The V and J ends lost 4 bases and 7 bases, in that order; junction bases with no gene match: 2. The DNA for the CDR3 is TGTGCCAGCAGTGTGCGGGGGGGGAATGAGCAGTTCTTC. This sequence encodes CASSVRGGNEQFF.

The V call is TRBV19, the J call TRBJ1-5; D remains ambiguous. This CDR3 spans 14 amino acids. The V end lost 1 base, the J end lost 8 bases, and 12 bases lay between the germline ends. The germline gives CDR1 LNHDA, CDR2 SQIVND (reference sequence). CDR3 region: CASSIGGSSKPQHF. CDR3 in DNA: TGTGCCAGTAGTATAGGTGGTTCTAGTAAGCCCCAGCATTTT.

This clone has a handful of counts. The rearrangement joins TRBV6-5 to TRBJ1-2, with 10 nucleotides matching TRBD1. This CDR3 spans 16 amino acids. CDR1 MNHEY and CDR2 SVGAGI come from the germline V gene. Trimming took 0 bases from V and 4 from J; bases not matched to a gene: 5. CDR3 in DNA: TGTGCCAGCAGTTACTCGAGGACAGGGGGGGGCTATGGCTACACCTTC. This codes for CASSYSRTGGGYGYTF.

The J gene is TRBJ2-5, the V gene TRBV18, with 8 bases matching TRBD1. V was clipped by 0 bases and J by 5 bases; unmatched bases: 2. Germline lookup yields CDR1 KGHSH and CDR2 LQKENI. The CDR3 extends over 14 amino acids. The CDR3 DNA is TGTGCCAGCTCACCACCGGGACAGGTGGAGACCCAGTACTTC. Translating gives CASSPPGQVETQYF.

V is TRBV28 and J is TRBJ2-4; 9 bases match TRBD1. The CDR3 totals 14 residues. Germline loops: CDR1 MDHEN, CDR2 SYDVKM. V lost 6 bases to trimming and J lost 4 bases; unmatched junction nucleotides: 4. The CDR3: CASRPGTGKNIQYF. The CDR3 DNA is TGTGCCAGCAGACCAGGGACAGGGAAAAACATTCAGTACTTC.

V usage is TRBV12-5 and J usage is TRBJ1-3; D not resolved. The V end lost 7 bases, the J end lost 0 bases, and 19 bases lay between the germline ends. The CDR3 runs to 17 residues. Germline V gives CDR1 LGHNT, CDR2 FRNRAP. Written as DNA, the CDR3 is TGTGCTAGTGCCGAAACGGGATCTCACCTCTCTGGAAACACCATATATTTT. Its protein is CASAETGSHLSGNTIYF.

The CDR3: CASSGTPYSNQPQHF. The CDR3 DNA reads TGTGCCAGCAGTGGGACACCTTATAGCAATCAGCCCCAGCATTTT. The chain joins TRBV6-5 to TRBJ1-5; TRBD1 might be the D (6 bases). There are 15 residues in the CDR3. V dropped 5 bases and J dropped 0 bases, with 11 bases sitting between them. Germline CDR1 MNHEY, CDR2 SVGAGI.

The rearrangement links TRBV10-1 to TRBJ2-2; a possible D gene is TRBD1 (5 bases). Germline lookup yields CDR1 WNHNN and CDR2 SYGVQD (reference sequence). There are 13 residues in the CDR3. V was shortened by 7 bases and J by 6 bases, with 12 bases between the two germline ends. This CDR3 is CASTPGQAGELFF. Here the CDR3 DNA reads TGCGCCAGCACCCCAGGGCAAGCCGGGGAGCTGTTTTTT.

A few counts support this clone. The junction does not match germline at one end; this may be a read error. V is TRBV7-7 and J is TRBJ2-1; maybe TRBD2 (6 bases). This CDR3 spans 14 amino acids. Germline values: CDR1 SSHAT, CDR2 FNYEAQ (reference sequence). The CDR3 sequence: CASSLGLNQAEQFF. The DNA for the CDR3 is TGTGCTAGCAGCTTAGGACTAAACCAGGCTGAGCAGTTCTTC. Combining the CDR3 with reference TRBV7-7 and TRBJ2-1 gives the whole variable domain GAGVSQSPRYKVTKRGQDVTLRCDPISSHATLYWYQQALGQGPEFLTYFNYEAQPDKSGLPSDRFSAERPEGSISTLTIQRTEQRDSAMYRCASSLGLNQAEQFFGPGTRLTVL.

For the CDR3, the DNA is TGTGCCAGCAGCAGATTGCAGGGCGACGAGCAGTACTTC. Protein: CASSRLQGDEQYF. The rearrangement links TRBV7-8 to TRBJ2-7; D might be TRBD1 (5 bases). The CDR3 covers 13 residues. The V gene lost 5 bases and the J gene lost 5 bases, with 13 bases spanning the gap. In germline, CDR1 is SGHVS, CDR2 FQNEAQ.

V gene TRBV13 combines with J gene TRBJ2-2, with 7 bases that match TRBD2. Germline loops: CDR1 PRHDT, CDR2 FYEKMQ (reference sequence). The CDR3 covers 17 residues. V dropped 6 bases and J dropped 4; count of bases not matched to a gene: 14. In DNA, the CDR3 is TGTGCCAGCAGACAGAGGGGCGGGAGTTTTATCACCGGGGAGCTGTTTTTT. Translating gives CASRQRGGSFITGELFF.

V usage is TRBV2 and J usage is TRBJ2-6, with D possibly TRBD1 on 6 matching bases. Deletions cut 7 bases from V and 0 bases from J, with 19 bases between. The CDR3 covers 18 residues. Germline V lookup: CDR1 SNHLY, CDR2 FYNNEI. In DNA form, the CDR3 reads TGTGCCAGCACCCCGGGAATGGGACAATCCTCTGGGGCCAACGTCCTGACTTTC. Its translation is CASTPGMGQSSGANVLTF. Drawing the rest from reference TRBV2 and TRBJ2-6, the complete variable domain is EPEVTQTPSHQVTQMGQEVILRCVPISNHLYFYWYRQILGQKVEFLVSFYNNEISEKSEIFDDQFSVERPDGSNFTLKIRSTKLEDSAMYFCASTPGMGQSSGANVLTFGAGSRLTVL.

CDR3 coding DNA: TGTGCCAGTAGTATCTACGCGGACCGAGACGAGCAGTACTTC. Its translation is CASSIYADRDEQYF. This sequence joins TRBV19 and TRBJ2-7; D remains ambiguous. V was shortened by 3 bases and J by 5 bases, with 14 bases between the two germline ends. CDR1 is LNHDA and CDR2 is SQIVND in the germline V gene (reference sequence). The CDR3 extends over 14 amino acids.

This rearrangement joins TRBV5-1 to TRBJ2-3; 9 positions agree with TRBD1. Germline CDR1 reads SGHRS; CDR2 reads YFSETQ. The V segment lost 5 bases and the J segment 2 bases; nucleotides outside the gene matches: 6. The CDR3 contains 15 residues. In nucleotides, the CDR3 is TGCGCCAGCAGAACAGGGACAGGGAACACAGATACGCAGTATTTT. Translating gives CASRTGTGNTDTQYF.

The V gene is TRBV18, the J gene TRBJ2-1; D might be TRBD1 or TRBD2, each matching 5 bases. CDR1 and CDR2 from the germline V gene are KGHSH and LQKENI. The V end was cut by 7 bases, the J end by 7 bases, with 17 bases between. The CDR3 covers 14 residues. The CDR3 DNA reads as TGTGCCAGCTACGGCCAGGGAGTAGGAAATGAGCAGTTCTTC. As protein: CASYGQGVGNEQFF.

This sequence joins TRBV6-5 and TRBJ2-5, with TRBD2 identical over 8 bases. CDR3 length equals 12 residues. Germline V gene data show CDR1 as MNHEY and CDR2 as SVGAGI. Germline trimming cut 5 bases from V and 5 bases from J; bases unmatched to any gene: 1. The CDR3 nucleotides are TGTGCCAGCAGTCGGGGGGGTGAGACCCAGTACTTC. It codes for CASSRGGETQYF.

The chain links TRBV2 to TRBJ2-3, with 10 bases fitting TRBD2. The CDR3 has 17 amino acids. In germline, CDR1 is SNHLY, CDR2 FYNNEI. With V trimmed by 6 bases and J by 3 bases, 12 bases remained unmatched. The CDR3 sequence is CASRAPRLAGATDTQYF. Written as DNA, the CDR3 is TGTGCCAGCAGAGCTCCCCGACTAGCGGGCGCGACAGATACGCAGTATTTT. The complete variable domain, with remaining parts taken from reference TRBV2 and TRBJ2-3, reads EPEVTQTPSHQVTQMGQEVILRCVPISNHLYFYWYRQILGQKVEFLVSFYNNEISEKSEIFDDQFSVERPDGSNFTLKIRSTKLEDSAMYFCASRAPRLAGATDTQYFGPGTRLTVL.

V and J are TRBV5-6 and TRBJ2-7; tentatively, D is TRBD1 (5 bases). CDR1 SGHDT and CDR2 YYEEEE come from the germline V gene. The ends were cut back, 4 bases at V and 4 bases at J, with 27 bases in the middle. The CDR3 contains 18 residues. Here the CDR3 DNA reads TGTGCCAGCAGCCGAAGGAGCCTACAGGTTCGGACCCAATACGAGCAGTACTTC. Its protein is CASSRRSLQVRTQYEQYF. The full variable domain, in which reference TRBV5-6 and TRBJ2-7 provide the parts outside the CDR3, is DAGVTQSPTHLIKTRGQQVTLRCSPKSGHDTVSWYQQALGQGPQFIFQYYEEEERQRGNFPDRFSGHQFPNYSSELNVNALLLGDSALYLCASSRRSLQVRTQYEQYFGPGTRLTVT.

The chain is built from TRBV5-6 and TRBJ1-1; TRBD1 agrees at 8 bases. The CDR3 has 14 residues. Germline V CDR1 and CDR2: SGHDT, YYEEEE. With V trimmed by 3 bases and J by 2 bases, 3 bases remained unmatched. The CDR3 loop reads CASSWTGPNTEAFF. The CDR3 bases are TGTGCCAGCAGCTGGACAGGGCCCAACACTGAAGCTTTCTTT. Filled out from reference TRBV5-6 and TRBJ1-1, the complete variable domain reads DAGVTQSPTHLIKTRGQQVTLRCSPKSGHDTVSWYQQALGQGPQFIFQYYEEEERQRGNFPDRFSGHQFPNYSSELNVNALLLGDSALYLCASSWTGPNTEAFFGQGTRLTVV.

This chain connects TRBV6-1 to TRBJ1-1; D is unclear. The CDR3 runs 14 residues. The germline CDR1 and CDR2 sequences are MNHNS and SASEGT. V lost 7 bases and J lost 1, with 13 bases in between. CDR3 region: CASTPGDANTEAFF. CDR3 nucleotide sequence: TGTGCCAGCACCCCCGGGGATGCGAACACTGAAGCTTTCTTT.